One and the same sample provided the 2 T cell receptor beta chains below, sequenced in a study of OX40 agonist ivuxolimab in advanced cancers. Sequenced by immunoSEQ multiplex PCR; TCRdb stores in-frame clones only, minus some. The repertoire holds around 94,000 clones, with approximately 85% as singletons. The starting material was CD4+ or CD8+ T cells sorted from blood, obtained in a trial of the OX40 agonist ivuxolimab. The origin of the receptors is an adult with an advanced solid tumor such as melanoma, head and neck, liver or kidney cancer.

The J gene is TRBJ2-1, the V gene TRBV6-6, with TRBD1 as a possible D gene (5 bases). There are 13 residues in the CDR3. CDR1 is MNHNY, CDR2 SVGAGI, per germline (reference sequence). V gave up 6 bases and J gave up 7 bases, with 13 bases separating them. For the CDR3, the DNA is TGTGCCAGCAGACTAATAAGGGGTAATGAGCAGTTCTTC. Translating it yields CASRLIRGNEQFF.

This sequence joins TRBV5-6 and TRBJ1-4; 9 positions agree with TRBD1. There are 18 residues in the CDR3. V was clipped by 1 base and J by 5 bases; unmatched bases: 12. Per the germline V gene, CDR1 is SGHDT and CDR2 is YYEEEE. The CDR3 DNA reads TGTGCCAGCAGCTTGAGGGGACAGGGTACGGGCGTGAATGAAAAACTGTTTTTT. This encodes CASSLRGQGTGVNEKLFF.